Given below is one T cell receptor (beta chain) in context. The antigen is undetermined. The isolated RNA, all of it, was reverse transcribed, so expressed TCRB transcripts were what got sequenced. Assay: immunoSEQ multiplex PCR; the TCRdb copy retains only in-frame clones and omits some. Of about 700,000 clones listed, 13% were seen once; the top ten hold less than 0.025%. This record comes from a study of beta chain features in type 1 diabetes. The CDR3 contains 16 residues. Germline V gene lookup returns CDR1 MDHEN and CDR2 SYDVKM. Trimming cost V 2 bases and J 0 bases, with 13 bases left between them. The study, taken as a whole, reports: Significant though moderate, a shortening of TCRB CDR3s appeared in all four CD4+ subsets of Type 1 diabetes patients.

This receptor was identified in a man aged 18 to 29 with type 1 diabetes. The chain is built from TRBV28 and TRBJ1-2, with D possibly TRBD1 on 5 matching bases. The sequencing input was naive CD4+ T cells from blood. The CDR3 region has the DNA TGTGCCAGCAGTTTACGGCAGGGCTTAGCTAACTATGGCTACACCTTC. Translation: CASSLRQGLANYGYTF.